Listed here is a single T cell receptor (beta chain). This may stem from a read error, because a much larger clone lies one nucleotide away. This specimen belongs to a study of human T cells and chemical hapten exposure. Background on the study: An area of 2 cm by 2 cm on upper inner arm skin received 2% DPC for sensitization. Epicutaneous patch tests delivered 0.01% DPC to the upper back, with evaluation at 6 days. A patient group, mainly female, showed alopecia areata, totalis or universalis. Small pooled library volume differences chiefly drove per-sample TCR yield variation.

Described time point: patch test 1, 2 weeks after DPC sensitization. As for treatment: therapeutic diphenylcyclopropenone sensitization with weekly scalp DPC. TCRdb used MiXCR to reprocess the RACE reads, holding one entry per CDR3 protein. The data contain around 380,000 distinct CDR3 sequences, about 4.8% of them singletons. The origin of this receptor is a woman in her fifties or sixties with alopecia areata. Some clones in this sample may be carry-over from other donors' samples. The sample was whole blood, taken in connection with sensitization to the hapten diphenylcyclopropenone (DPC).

In DNA form, the CDR3 reads TGTGCCACCAGTGGCGTGCGGGGGACTGGCTACACCTTC. It is translated as CATSGVRGTGYTF. The gene calls are TRBV24-1 and TRBJ1-2; D is perhaps TRBD1 (5 bases). The V end lost 5 bases, the J end lost 7 bases, and 13 bases lay between the germline ends. The CDR3 totals 13 residues. Germline assignment: CDR1 KGHDR and CDR2 SFDVKD.